This is a list of T cell receptor beta chains from one sample in a study of T cells in Graves' hyperthyroidism and ophthalmopathy. Via MiXCR, TCRdb re-called the multiplex PCR reads, giving one row per CDR3 protein. The sample records about 410,000 distinct CDR3 sequences, about 15% being singletons. Sequencing was done on a sample of blood. The receptors shown here come from a man aged 18 to 35 with Graves' ophthalmopathy. CDR3s include the opening cysteine and the closing phenylalanine or tryptophan. The D gene is left open where the match is weak. The size field is filled for only some rows; it gives once, few, many or a size class.

>TRBJ1-1|TRBD1|TRBV10-1|few
CASKRTGTTEAFF
TGCGCCAGCAAAAGGACAGGGACTACTGAAGCTTTCTTT
>TRBJ2-1|TRBD1|TRBV27|many
CASSDRDITRWESGGQFF
TGTGCCAGCAGTGACCGGGACATCACCCGTTGGGAGTCAGGGGGGCAGTTCTTC
>TRBJ1-2|NA|TRBV19|NA
CASSMSKDYGYTF
TGTGCCAGTAGTATGTCCAAAGACTATGGCTACACCTTC
>TRBJ1-6|NA|TRBV30|NA
CAWDPADTPSSPLHF
TGTGCCTGGGACCCCGCGGACACCCCCAGTTCACCCCTCCACTTT
>TRBJ1-1|NA|TRBV29-1|many
CSVVRTMDTEAFF
TGCAGCGTTGTGAGGACTATGGACACTGAAGCTTTCTTT
>TRBJ1-1|NA|TRBV6-1|many
CASQYLDSNTEAFF
TGTGCCAGCCAATACCTGGATTCGAACACTGAAGCTTTCTTT
>TRBJ1-2|NA|TRBV3-1|many
CASSHGQISNYGYTF
TGTGCCAGCAGCCACGGACAAATATCAAACTATGGCTACACCTTC
>TRBJ2-7|NA|TRBV12-3/TRBV12-4|NA
CASRQLGGEQYF
TGTGCCAGCAGACAACTAGGAGGCGAGCAGTACTTC
>TRBJ1-3|NA|TRBV6-5|NA
CASSYSRQRSGNTIYF
TGTGCCAGCAGTTACTCTAGACAGCGCTCTGGAAACACCATATATTTT
>TRBJ2-1|NA|TRBV4-1|many
CASSQDRGAARHEQFF
TGCGCCAGCAGCCAAGATAGGGGGGCGGCCCGACATGAGCAGTTCTTC
>TRBJ2-7|TRBD1|TRBV11-1|many
CASSLAGQGNYEQYF
TGTGCCAGCAGCTTAGCCGGACAGGGAAACTACGAGCAGTACTTC
>TRBJ2-7|NA|TRBV15|few
CATKEQPSSYEQYF
TGTGCCACCAAGGAACAGCCGAGCTCCTACGAGCAGTACTTC
>TRBJ1-2|NA|TRBV7-9|NA
CASSHRGAHGYTF
TGTGCCAGCAGCCACCGTGGGGCTCATGGCTACACCTTC
>TRBJ2-7|NA|TRBV5-6|few
CASSPGVRSYEQYF
TGTGCCAGCAGCCCGGGAGTCAGATCCTACGAGCAGTACTTC
>TRBJ2-7|NA|TRBV7-8|many
CASSQSNAADYF
TGTGCCAGCAGCCAGTCTAACGCAGCAGACTACTTC
>TRBJ1-2|NA|TRBV13|many
CASSLVAQGRGGYTF
TGTGCCAGCAGCTTAGTGGCTCAAGGGAGGGGTGGCTACACCTTC
>TRBJ2-1|TRBD2|TRBV7-9|many
CASSQGLAGGSSYNEQFF
TGTGCCAGCAGCCAAGGACTAGCGGGGGGGAGCTCCTACAATGAGCAGTTCTTC
>TRBJ2-7|TRBD2|TRBV4-1|NA
CASSPGLGGYEQYF
TGCGCCAGCAGCCCGGGCCTCGGGGGGTACGAGCAGTACTTC
>TRBJ2-7|NA|TRBV13|NA
CAKTCSSYEQYF
TGTGCCAAGACGTGTTCCTCCTACGAGCAGTACTTC
>TRBJ2-1|TRBD2|TRBV4-1|many
CASSQVLAEMYNEQFF
TGCGCCAGCAGCCAGGTACTAGCGGAGATGTACAATGAGCAGTTCTTC
>TRBJ1-1|TRBD1|TRBV20-1|many
CSAKGQGGFTEAFF
TGCAGTGCTAAAGGACAGGGGGGCTTCACTGAAGCTTTCTTT
>TRBJ1-4|NA|TRBV7-8|many
CASSFNSAGEVANEKLFF
TGTGCCAGCAGCTTCAACTCGGCGGGGGAGGTTGCTAATGAAAAACTGTTTTTT
>TRBJ2-3|NA|TRBV9|NA
CASSVAPVQGTDTQYF
TGTGCCAGCAGCGTAGCTCCAGTCCAGGGCACAGATACGCAGTATTTT
>TRBJ2-1|TRBD1|TRBV2|NA
CASSGQGLNNEQFF
TGTGCCAGCAGTGGACAGGGATTAAACAATGAGCAGTTCTTC
>TRBJ2-5|NA|TRBV20-1|few
CSAGGLEQYGETQYF
TGCAGTGCGGGTGGGTTGGAACAGTACGGAGAGACCCAGTACTTC
>TRBJ2-3|NA|TRBV29-1|many
CSVERGHTLSTDTQYF
TGCAGCGTTGAGAGGGGACACACACTAAGCACAGATACGCAGTATTTT
>TRBJ1-1|NA|TRBV20-1|NA
CSAPRVAGTFF
TGCAGTGCCCCACGGGTGGCAGGTACTTTCTTT
>TRBJ2-1|TRBD2|TRBV20-1|many
CSARRASGDYNEQFF
TGCAGTGCTAGAAGGGCTAGCGGGGACTACAATGAGCAGTTCTTC
>TRBJ2-1|TRBD1|TRBV19|NA
CASSIAGQGAQSSYNEQFF
TGTGCCAGTAGTATAGCCGGACAGGGGGCTCAGAGCTCCTACAATGAGCAGTTCTTC
>TRBJ2-7|TRBD1|TRBV10-1|many
CASSEPGQGAYEQYF
TGCGCCAGCAGTGAGCCCGGACAGGGAGCCTACGAGCAGTACTTC
>TRBJ2-1|TRBD2|TRBV27|NA
CASRAGVWGNEQFF
TGTGCCAGCCGTGCGGGGGTGTGGGGCAATGAGCAGTTCTTC
>TRBJ2-3|TRBD1|TRBV28|many
CASTRDRGRSTDTQYF
TGTGCCAGCACACGTGACAGGGGGCGTAGCACAGATACGCAGTATTTT
>TRBJ2-6|NA|TRBV7-2|NA
CASSWSANVLTF
TGTGCCAGCAGCTGGAGTGCCAACGTCCTGACTTTC
>TRBJ1-4|NA|TRBV7-2|NA
CASSPLGRREKLFF
TGTGCCAGCAGCCCCCTGGGCCGACGTGAAAAACTGTTTTTT
>TRBJ1-5|NA|TRBV12-3/TRBV12-4|many
CASSLLQRTSNQPQHF
TGTGCCAGCAGCTTACTACAGCGAACAAGCAATCAGCCCCAGCATTTT
>TRBJ2-7|TRBD1|TRBV4-1|few
CASSPGQVDYEQYF
TGCGCCAGCAGCCCAGGACAGGTAGACTACGAGCAGTACTTC
>TRBJ2-3|TRBD2|TRBV3-1|NA
CASKREPSADTQYF
TGTGCCAGCAAGCGGGAGCCCTCGGCGGATACGCAGTATTTT
>TRBJ2-5|TRBD1|TRBV7-8|many
CASGLRDRGVETQYF
TGTGCCAGCGGTCTCCGGGACAGGGGAGTCGAGACCCAGTACTTC
>TRBJ2-7|NA|TRBV5-1|NA
CASSYLWLDEQYF
TGCGCCAGCAGCTATCTCTGGCTTGACGAGCAGTACTTC
>TRBJ2-2|TRBD2|TRBV11-2|NA
CASSLLLAGANTGELFF
TGTGCCAGCAGCTTACTCCTAGCGGGAGCGAACACCGGGGAGCTGTTTTTT
>TRBJ2-3|TRBD1|TRBV6-1|many
CASLIPGQVNTDTQYF
TGTGCCAGCTTAATACCGGGACAGGTGAACACAGATACGCAGTATTTT
>TRBJ2-7|NA|TRBV20-1|NA
CSAPTGTYEQYF
TGCAGTGCTCCGACAGGTACCTACGAGCAGTACTTC